This T cell receptor (beta chain) is drawn from a study of blood T cell repertoires in COVID-19. Study background: The United States, Italy and Spain supplied acute and convalescent COVID-19 samples.

V trimming: 5 bases; J trimming: 2 bases; junction bases outside the gene matches: 13. This CDR3 is built from 17 residues. Germline V gene sequence: CDR1 LNHDA, CDR2 SQIVND (reference sequence). Each participant's cohort was designated according to participant-reported clinical history. What the recovered Cohort 3 donors had was two negative PCRs, clearance, or symptom resolution. Using immunoSEQ multiplex PCR, the repertoire was profiled, and TCRdb retains in-frame clones only, with some absent. The data show about 330,000 clones, with 87% seen just once and approximately 5.3% held by the top ten. Sequencing used PBMCs or T cells enriched from blood (not recorded which). The source of this sequence is a woman aged 25-40 years who had recovered from COVID-19. The V gene is TRBV19, the J gene TRBJ1-2; 8 nucleotides agree with TRBD1. This chain's CDR3 is CASSPSGTGKINYGYTF. CDR3 DNA: TGTGCCAGTAGTCCCTCTGGGACAGGCAAAATAAACTATGGCTACACCTTC.